These T cell receptor beta chains were read from a single sample in a study of T cells in tumors after PD-1 blockade. Assay used: immunoSEQ multiplex PCR; TCRdb lists only in-frame clones, some missing. This table has almost 35,000 clones, 55% to 80% appearing once. The material sequenced was PBMCs, taken after anti-PD-1 treatment. These receptors originate from a human donor with basal cell carcinoma. CDR3s include the opening cysteine and the closing phenylalanine or tryptophan. The D gene is left open where the match is weak. Rows give clone size only sometimes, using once, few, many, or a class for an expanded clone.

abundance,len,j_gene,v_gene,d_gene,CDR3nt,CDR3aa
NA,12,TRBJ2-7,TRBV13,NA,TGTGCCAGCAGCTTATACGCCTACGAGCAGTACTTC,CASSLYAYEQYF
NA,16,TRBJ2-2,TRBV5-4,NA,TGTGCCAGCAGCGTGGGTTTGGTGGCGAACACCGGGGAGCTGTTTTTT,CASSVGLVANTGELFF
NA,16,TRBJ1-1,TRBV29-1,TRBD1,TGCAGCGTCGCGGGACAGAGAATATACATGAACACTGAAGCTTTCTTT,CSVAGQRIYMNTEAFF
NA,15,TRBJ1-2,TRBV19,NA,TGTGCCAGTAGTATAGAGGCTCAGGGCTCTTATGGCTACACCTTC,CASSIEAQGSYGYTF
few,12,TRBJ1-2,TRBV24-1,NA,TGTGCCACCCGCGACAGTACAGATGGCTACACCTTC,CATRDSTDGYTF
NA,14,TRBJ2-7,TRBV18,TRBD1,TGTGCCAGCTCACCACGACAGGGGGTTTACGAGCAGTACTTC,CASSPRQGVYEQYF
NA,16,TRBJ2-1,TRBV24-1,TRBD2,TGTGCCACCAGTGATTTCCGACTAGCGGGGGGTAGGGAGCAGTTCTTC,CATSDFRLAGGREQFF
NA,15,TRBJ2-7,TRBV7-6,TRBD2,TGTGCCAGCAGCTTGGGGACTAGCGGGACCTACGAGCAGTACTTC,CASSLGTSGTYEQYF
NA,11,TRBJ2-1,TRBV20-1,NA,TGCAGTGCTAGTAGAGGAGGTGAGCAGTTCTTC,CSASRGGEQFF
NA,15,TRBJ2-1,TRBV6-5,NA,TGTGCCAGCAGGACTAGATCGCAGTCGGCGGGTTTACAGTTCTTC,CASRTRSQSAGLQFF
few,14,TRBJ1-2,TRBV2,NA,TGTGCCAGCAGTTCTGGGGGCTCGGTCTATGGCTACACCTTC,CASSSGGSVYGYTF
NA,15,TRBJ2-3,TRBV5-1,TRBD2,TGCGCCAGCAGCTTTGCGGGAGCGGGCACAGATACGCAGTATTTT,CASSFAGAGTDTQYF
NA,15,TRBJ2-7,TRBV6-5,TRBD1,TGTGCCAGCATGAGGGACAGGGCAGTCTCCTACGAGCAGTACTTC,CASMRDRAVSYEQYF
NA,14,TRBJ2-1,TRBV10-3,TRBD2,TGTGCCATCAGTACGGCGGGGGGGCTCAATGAGCAGTTCTTC,CAISTAGGLNEQFF
NA,15,TRBJ2-7,TRBV7-9,TRBD1,TGTGCCAGCAGCGCCTCCGGGACAGGGTCCTACGAGCAGTACTTC,CASSASGTGSYEQYF
NA,12,TRBJ1-2,TRBV19,NA,TGTGCCAGTAGTGAGCACAGATATGGCTACACCTTC,CASSEHRYGYTF
NA,16,TRBJ2-5,TRBV7-2,NA,TGTGCCAGCAGCTCATTTCCAGGGGCCGTCCAAGAGACCCAGTACTTC,CASSSFPGAVQETQYF